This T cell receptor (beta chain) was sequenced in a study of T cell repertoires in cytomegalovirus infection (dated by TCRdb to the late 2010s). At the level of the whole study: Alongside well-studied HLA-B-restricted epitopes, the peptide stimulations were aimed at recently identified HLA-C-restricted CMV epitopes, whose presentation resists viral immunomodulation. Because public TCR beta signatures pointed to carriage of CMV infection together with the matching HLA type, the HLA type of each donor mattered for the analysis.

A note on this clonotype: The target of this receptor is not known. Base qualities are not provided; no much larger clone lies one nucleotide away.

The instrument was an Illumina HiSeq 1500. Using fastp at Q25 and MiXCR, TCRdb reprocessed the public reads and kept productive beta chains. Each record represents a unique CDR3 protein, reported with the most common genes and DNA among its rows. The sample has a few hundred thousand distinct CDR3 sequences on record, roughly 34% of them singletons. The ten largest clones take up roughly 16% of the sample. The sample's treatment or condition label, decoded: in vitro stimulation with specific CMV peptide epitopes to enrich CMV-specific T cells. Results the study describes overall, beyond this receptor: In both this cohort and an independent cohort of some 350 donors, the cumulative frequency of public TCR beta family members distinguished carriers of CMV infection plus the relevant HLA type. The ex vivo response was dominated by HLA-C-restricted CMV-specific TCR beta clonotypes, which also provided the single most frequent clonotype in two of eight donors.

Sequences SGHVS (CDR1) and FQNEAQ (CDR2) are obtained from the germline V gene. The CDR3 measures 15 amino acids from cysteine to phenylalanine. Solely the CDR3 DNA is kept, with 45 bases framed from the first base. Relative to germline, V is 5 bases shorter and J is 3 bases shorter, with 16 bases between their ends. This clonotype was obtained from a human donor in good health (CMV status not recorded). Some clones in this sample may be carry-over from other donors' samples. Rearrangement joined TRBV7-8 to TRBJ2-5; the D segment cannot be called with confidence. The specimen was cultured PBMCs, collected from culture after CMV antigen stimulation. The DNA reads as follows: TGTGCCAGCAGCCCCGTTCGGGTGAGAAAAGAGACCCAGTACTTC. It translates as CASSPVRVRKETQYF.